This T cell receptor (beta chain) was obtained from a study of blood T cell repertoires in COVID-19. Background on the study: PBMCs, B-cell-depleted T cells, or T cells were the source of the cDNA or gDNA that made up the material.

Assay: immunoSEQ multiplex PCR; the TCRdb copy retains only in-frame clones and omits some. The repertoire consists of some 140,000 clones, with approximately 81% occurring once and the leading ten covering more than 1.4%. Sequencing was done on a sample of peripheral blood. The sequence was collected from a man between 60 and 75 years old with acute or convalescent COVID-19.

In DNA, the CDR3 is TGTGCCAGCAGCCCTCAGACAGGGGCTTATAATTCACCCCTCCACTTT. Its translation is CASSPQTGAYNSPLHF. The chain employs TRBV14 and TRBJ1-6; 8 bases map to TRBD1. The length of the CDR3 is 16 residues. V lost 4 bases and J lost 4; bases outside the gene matches: 6. Germline V gives CDR1 SGHDN, CDR2 FVKESK.